The 10 T cell receptor beta chains presented below share a single source sample, sequenced in a study of immune evolution from preneoplasia to lung adenocarcinoma. Data came from immunoSEQ multiplex PCR; TCRdb stores just in-frame clones and leaves some out. The sample has fewer than 7,500 clones, 65% to 85% seen once; the top ten hold more than 8%. The sample comprised FFPE adjacent normal lung tissue. These receptor sequences come from a donor aged 70 or over with lung adenocarcinoma.

The rearrangement uses TRBV19 and TRBJ1-2; TRBD1 matches at 7 bases. Germline values: CDR1 LNHDA, CDR2 SQIVND (reference sequence). The CDR3 runs 14 residues. Trimming cost V 5 bases and J 8 bases; bases outside gene matches: 11. CDR3 protein: CASSGPDRVSGYTF. CDR3 in DNA: TGTGCCAGTAGTGGCCCTGACAGGGTCTCGGGCTACACCTTC.

The chain uses TRBV19 and TRBJ1-1; tentative D call: TRBD1 (5 bases). Trimming stripped 10 bases from V and 5 bases from J, with 14 bases between. This CDR3 contains 12 residues. The germline CDR1 and CDR2 sequences are LNHDA and SQIVND (reference sequence). CDR3 residues: CATRGGLTEAFF. The CDR3 coding sequence is TGTGCCACCCGGGGGGGGTTGACTGAAGCTTTCTTT.

V is TRBV19 and J is TRBJ1-1, with D perhaps TRBD1 (6 bases). Germline CDR1 and CDR2: LNHDA and SQIVND (reference sequence). V was shortened by 8 bases and J by 3 bases, with 25 bases between the two germline ends. CDR3 length: 17 amino acids. CDR3 in amino acids: CASCSDRVGQPDTEAFF. In nucleotides, the CDR3 is TGTGCCAGTTGTTCGGACCGTGTAGGACAGCCCGACACTGAAGCTTTCTTT.

The V gene is TRBV11-1, the J gene TRBJ2-1; 8 bases agree with TRBD1. V gave up 5 bases and J gave up 8 bases; unmatched junction bases: 14. Looked up from germline, CDR1 is SGHAT and CDR2 is FQDESV (reference sequence). The CDR3 has 16 residues. The CDR3 coding sequence is TGTGCCAGCAGCCTATATCGCAGGGGGCTGGGCGATGAGCAGTTCTTC. It translates to CASSLYRRGLGDEQFF.

The sample holds a few counts of this clone. The chain recombines TRBV5-5 with TRBJ1-2; a possible D gene is TRBD1 (5 bases). The V gene's germline CDR1 is SGHKS and CDR2 YYEKEE (reference sequence). The ends were cut back, 4 bases at V and 6 bases at J, with 16 bases in the middle. This CDR3 contains 14 residues. In nucleotides, the CDR3 is TGTGCCAGCAGCCCCGAGTGGGGGGTTAATGGCTACACCTTC. Its translation is CASSPEWGVNGYTF.

This clone was seen only a few times. DNA for the CDR3: TGTGCCAGCTCCCCGGTGGGATCAAGCATCCAAGAGACCCAGTACTTC. Amino acid sequence: CASSPVGSSIQETQYF. This chain connects TRBV18 to TRBJ2-5; no clear D gene. CDR1 and CDR2 from the germline V gene are KGHSH and LQKENI. The CDR3 has 16 amino acids. V lost 6 bases and J lost 1, with 18 bases in between. Full variable domain (outside the CDR3, taken from reference TRBV18 and TRBJ2-5): NAGVMQNPRHLVRRRGQEARLRCSPMKGHSHVYWYRQLPEEGLKFMVYLQKENIIDESGMPKERFSAEFPKEGPSILRIQQVVRGDSAAYFCASSPVGSSIQETQYFGPGTRLLVL.

This clone has just a few counts. The rearrangement joins TRBV29-1 to TRBJ1-2; D possibly corresponds to TRBD1 (5 bases). Trimming removed 0 bases at V and 4 bases at J, with 12 bases between. CDR3 length: 14 residues. Germline V gene lookup returns CDR1 SQVTM and CDR2 ANQGSEA. The CDR3 bases are TGCAGCGTTGAAGAGGCAGGGTTATTCTATGGCTACACCTTC. Protein product: CSVEEAGLFYGYTF.

Judged by abundance, this clone is medium-sized. The V and J genes are TRBV15 and TRBJ1-5, with a tentative D call TRBD1 (5 bases). Trimming removed 2 bases from V and 7 bases from J, with 12 bases in between. The CDR3 spans 14 residues. Per the germline V gene, CDR1 is LNHNV and CDR2 is YYDKDF (reference sequence). CDR3 in amino acids: CATSRQGSGQPQHF. The CDR3 DNA sequence: TGTGCCACCAGCAGACAGGGCTCTGGACAGCCCCAGCATTTT.

The chain combines TRBV14 with TRBJ1-1, with D hard to call. The length of the CDR3 is 13 residues. Germline V gene sequence: CDR1 SGHDN, CDR2 FVKESK. Trimming pared 4 bases from V and 4 bases from J, leaving 10 bases between. CDR3 loop: CASSPNTGTEAFF. The CDR3 region has the DNA TGTGCCAGCAGCCCGAACACTGGCACTGAAGCTTTCTTT.

Only a few counts were recorded for this clone. This chain uses TRBV18 with TRBJ1-1; D gene ambiguous. The germline V and J ends were trimmed by 3 bases and 4 bases, with 15 bases remaining between them. Per the germline V gene, CDR1 is KGHSH and CDR2 is LQKENI. CDR3 length: 15 amino acids. CDR3 in DNA: TGTGCCAGCTCACCGTCTACGACCAAGGGCACTGAAGCTTTCTTT. Protein: CASSPSTTKGTEAFF.